This T cell receptor beta chain came from a study of blood T cell repertoires in COVID-19. Libraries were prepared by immunoSEQ multiplex PCR; TCRdb keeps only in-frame clonotypes and omits some of them. The profile covers roughly 250,000 clones, with approximately 88% appearing a single time and about 1.2% taken by the ten largest. Trimming shortened V by 6 bases and J by 15 bases, and 15 bases separated the two germline ends. Germline CDR1 DFQATT, CDR2 SNEGSKA (reference sequence). The CDR3 contains 10 residues. The sample comprised PBMCs or T cells enriched from blood (not recorded which). The chain uses TRBV20-1 and TRBJ2-1; maybe TRBD1 (6 bases). This clonotype was sampled from a woman between 40 and 55 years old with acute COVID-19. CDR3 residues: CSAIQGRRFF. DNA of the CDR3: TGCAGTGCCATACAGGGCCGCCGGTTCTTC.